The 7 T cell receptor beta chains below were found in one sample sequenced in a study of T cells in Graves' hyperthyroidism and ophthalmopathy. Regions amplified from RNA transcripts were the TCR beta CDR3 regions. HTBI primers drove first-round RT-PCR of the TCR CDR3. TCRdb analysed the multiplex PCR reads with MiXCR anew, one entry per CDR3 protein. In the table there are about 400,000 distinct CDR3 sequences, 15% to 18% of which are singletons. Sequencing was done on a sample of blood. The receptors were sampled from a woman in her late teens or twenties with Graves' hyperthyroidism that later progressed to Graves' ophthalmopathy.

At least ten counts were recorded for this clonotype. The rearrangement uses TRBV28 and TRBJ2-5, with D uncertain. V dropped 6 bases and J dropped 1 base, with 12 bases sitting between them. Looked up from germline, CDR1 is MDHEN and CDR2 is SYDVKM. The CDR3 length is 14 residues. The CDR3 bases are TGTGCCAGCAGCTTGCTTGGGGTCCAAGAGACCCAGTACTTC. Translated, it gives CASSLLGVQETQYF.

The chain has TRBV12-3 or TRBV12-4 and TRBJ2-5; D possibly corresponds to TRBD1 (7 bases). The CDR3 covers 11 residues. V lost 3 bases and J 13 bases, leaving 12 bases between the germline ends. CDR3 loop: CASSFQGGLYF. Here the CDR3 DNA reads TGTGCCAGCAGTTTCCAGGGGGGTCTGTACTTC.

Ten or more counts support this clonotype. Mismatch with germline at one junction end may stem from a read error. The chain recombines TRBV20-1 with TRBJ2-5; unclear D gene. The CDR3 has 15 amino acids. CDR1 is DFQATT, CDR2 SNEGSKA, per germline (reference sequence). This chain's CDR3 is CSPRARSADQQAQYF. In DNA, the CDR3 is TGCAGTCCTAGGGCCCGGAGCGCCGATCAGCAGGCCCAGTACTTC.

This clonotype occurred a few times. This rearrangement joins TRBV6-1 to TRBJ2-5; TRBD1 matches 12 bases. The CDR3 has 15 amino acids. Germline CDR1 and CDR2: MNHNS and SASEGT. The V and J ends lost 6 bases and 5 bases, in that order; junction bases with no gene match: 7. The CDR3 DNA reads as TGTGCCAGCAGCGCCGGGACAGGGGGCCAGGAGACCCAGTACTTC. Protein: CASSAGTGGQETQYF.

This clonotype was seen repeatedly, ten times or more. V is TRBV28 and J is TRBJ2-1; perhaps D is TRBD1 or TRBD2 (5 bases each). This CDR3 spans 14 amino acids. Germline V gene lookup returns CDR1 MDHEN and CDR2 SYDVKM. V lost 7 bases and J 2 bases, leaving 12 bases between the germline ends. In DNA, the CDR3 is TGTGCCAGCAACGGGGCCCCTACCTACAATGAGCAGTTCTTC. Translation gives CASNGAPTYNEQFF.

This clonotype has at least ten counts. The genes are TRBV6-1 and TRBJ2-2, with a possible D match to TRBD1 (6 bases). The germline CDR1 and CDR2 sequences are MNHNS and SASEGT. The germline V and J ends were trimmed by 7 bases and 1 base, with 13 bases remaining between them. The CDR3 sequence is 15 residues long. The CDR3, as DNA: TGTGCCAGCACCACTCTACAGGGGAACACCGGGGAGCTGTTTTTT. It encodes CASTTLQGNTGELFF.

This clonotype was found many times. This chain connects TRBV27 to TRBJ2-3; 7 bases fit TRBD2. CDR1 and CDR2 from the germline V gene are MNHEY and SMNVEV (reference sequence). The CDR3 has 16 amino acids. J gave up 1 base and V 2 bases, and 6 bases lay outside the gene matches. In DNA, the CDR3 is TGTGCCAGCAGTTTAGTCGGGAGGCTCCGCACAGATACGCAGTATTTT. As protein: CASSLVGRLRTDTQYF.